One and the same sample provided the 15 T cell receptor beta chains below, sequenced in a study of graft-versus-host responses after intestinal transplantation (dated by TCRdb to 2020 to 2023). Libraries were built with the immunoSEQ multiplex PCR assay. Sourced from immuneACCESS, this table was stored by TCRdb with only in-frame sequences that have V and J called. A share of the clones is absent; for the studies checked, an unresolved V gene accounts for under half, and the remainder has no known explanation. Counted in this sample were just over 20,000 clones; 85% to 90% of them appeared once. The ten largest clones take up roughly 5% of the sample. Sequencing used PBMCs, obtained just over 64 days after intestinal transplantation. The receptor source for this set is a human patient who received an intestinal transplant, so some T cells may come from the graft donor.

The rearrangement joins TRBV27 to TRBJ2-7; the D gene is possibly TRBD1 (6 bases). Trimming took off 4 bases at V and 2 bases at J, with 18 bases between the two ends. The CDR3 extends over 16 amino acids. Germline CDR1 and CDR2: MNHEY and SMNVEV (reference sequence). CDR3 residues: CASSSTYREYPYEQYF. The DNA for the CDR3 is TGTGCCAGCAGTTCAACGTACAGGGAGTATCCCTACGAGCAGTACTTC.

The chain couples TRBV7-9 to TRBJ2-7; D is unclear. Germline assignment: CDR1 SEHNR and CDR2 FQNEAQ (reference sequence). Trimming took 6 bases from V and 1 from J, leaving 13 bases between them. This CDR3 spans 14 amino acids. CDR3 DNA sequence: TGTGCCAGCAGTAAGGAGTCAGCTTCCTACGAGCAGTACTTC. It translates to CASSKESASYEQYF.

The chain uses TRBV19 and TRBJ2-1; no clear D gene. Germline-derived CDR1 and CDR2 are LNHDA and SQIVND (reference sequence). V lost 1 base and J 5 bases, leaving 6 bases between the germline ends. The CDR3 length is 13 residues. The CDR3 nucleotides are TGTGCCAGTAGTATAGCCGGTCACAATGAGCAGTTCTTC. It codes for CASSIAGHNEQFF.

The rearrangement uses TRBV4-3 and TRBJ2-1, with D maybe TRBD1 (7 bases). Looked up from germline, CDR1 is LGHNA and CDR2 is YSLEER. This CDR3 has 17 residues. V gave up 0 bases and J gave up 4 bases, with 16 bases separating them. CDR3 nucleotides: TGCGCCAGCAGCCAAGACGGAGGGGGCCCTTTTTACAATGAGCAGTTCTTC. Encoded protein: CASSQDGGGPFYNEQFF.

This chain links TRBV4-1 with TRBJ2-1; D gene uncertain. The CDR3 runs 14 residues. The germline CDR1 and CDR2 sequences are MGHRA and YSYEKL. The germline V and J ends were trimmed by 0 bases and 2 bases, with 5 bases remaining between them. This chain's CDR3 is CASSQDSPYNEQFF. The CDR3 DNA follows: TGCGCCAGCAGCCAAGACAGCCCCTACAATGAGCAGTTCTTC.

The genes are TRBV29-1 and TRBJ2-7; TRBD1 matches 9 bases. J lost 6 bases, V lost 7 bases, and 13 bases had no gene match. The CDR3 has 14 residues. Germline V gene data show CDR1 as SQVTM and CDR2 as ANQGSEA. CDR3 residues: CSAAGGTGWGEQYF. The CDR3 nucleotides read TGCAGCGCCGCCGGTGGGACAGGGTGGGGCGAGCAGTACTTC.

The chain employs TRBV6-6 and TRBJ2-3, with D uncertain. The CDR3 is 14 amino acids. Germline values: CDR1 MNHNY, CDR2 SVGAGI (reference sequence). Trimming left V 0 bases short and J 4 bases short, with 8 bases between. The CDR3 sequence: CASSYSKSPDTQYF. The DNA of the CDR3 is TGTGCCAGCAGTTACTCGAAAAGCCCAGATACGCAGTATTTT.

CDR3 DNA sequence: TGTGCCAGCAAATCGATCACAGATACGCAGTATTTT. The encoded protein is CASKSITDTQYF. The rearrangement joins TRBV6-6 to TRBJ2-3; D is unresolved. Germline V lookup: CDR1 MNHNY, CDR2 SVGAGI (reference sequence). The CDR3 length is 12 residues. Between the trimmed V and J ends, which lost 7 bases and 2 bases, there was a span of 7 bases.

In its sample, this clone was seen once. J is TRBJ1-5 and V is TRBV6-5, with a tentative D call TRBD1 (5 bases). The V gene's germline CDR1 is MNHEY and CDR2 SVGAGI. The ends were cut back, 11 bases at V and 5 bases at J, with 7 bases in the middle. The CDR3 loop spans 10 amino acids. DNA of the CDR3: TGTGCCGCGGGGGATCAGCCCCAGCATTTT. Its translation: CAAGDQPQHF.

This clone has a handful of counts. V is TRBV15 and J is TRBJ2-7; the match to TRBD1 covers 11 bases. The V gene end was trimmed by 0 bases and the J gene end by 3 bases; junction bases not matched to a gene: 1. The V gene's germline CDR1 is LNHNV and CDR2 YYDKDF (reference sequence). There are 15 residues in the CDR3. CDR3 protein: CATSREDRGRYEQYF. The CDR3 region has the DNA TGTGCCACCAGCAGAGAGGACAGGGGGCGCTACGAGCAGTACTTC.

The rearrangement uses TRBV27 and TRBJ2-7; D ambiguous. This CDR3 has 13 residues. Germline-derived CDR1 and CDR2 are MNHEY and SMNVEV (reference sequence). With 3 bases removed from V and 2 bases from J, the gap between germline ends came to 8 bases. CDR3 sequence (DNA): TGTGCCAGCAGTTTCTCGGTTGCCTACGAGCAGTACTTC. Its translation: CASSFSVAYEQYF.

The chain recombines TRBV27 with TRBJ2-2, with 8 bases fitting TRBD1. The V gene's germline CDR1 is MNHEY and CDR2 SMNVEV (reference sequence). The CDR3 is 16 amino acids. V was pared by 5 bases and J by 4 bases, with 9 bases of the junction left unmatched. CDR3 coding DNA: TGTGCCAGCAGTCCAAACCAGGGGGCCGGCACCGGGGAGCTGTTTTTT. Its translation is CASSPNQGAGTGELFF.

The rearrangement joins TRBV21-1 to TRBJ2-7; the tabulated D call, TRBD2, remains unverified against the DNA. TRBV21-1 is a known pseudogene. This CDR3 comprises 13 residues. The CDR3 protein is CASSPPGGLEQYF. Here the CDR3 DNA reads TGTGCCAGCAGCCCACCGGGGGGGCTCGAGCAGTACTTC.

This clone has more than one count but fewer than ten. The CDR3 region has the DNA TGTGCCAGCAGTGACTCGCGGGGGGGCACAGATACGCAGTATTTT. This translates into CASSDSRGGTDTQYF. This chain connects TRBV6-4 to TRBJ2-3; 8 bases align to TRBD2. CDR1 is MRHNA, CDR2 SNTAGT, per germline. The CDR3 contains 15 residues. V lost 0 bases and J lost 1; bases outside the gene matches: 0.

The J gene is TRBJ1-1, the V gene TRBV29-1; D is unresolved. The CDR3 totals 14 residues. CDR1 SQVTM and CDR2 ANQGSEA come from the germline V gene. Trimming left V 7 bases short and J 1 base short, with 16 bases between. As DNA, the CDR3 is TGCAGCGCTATCTCCACCTGGTCGAACACTGAAGCTTTCTTT. Translating gives CSAISTWSNTEAFF.